This entry describes one TCR beta chain. Its antigen is unidentified. The identical CDR3 is also encoded by other nucleotide sequences in the sample. These data come from a study of shared clonotypes between healthy human individuals. Study-wide findings and caveats: Clonotypes which were not shared had lower generation probabilities than clonotypes that all four donors shared.

CD45RO negativity and positive selection for CCR7 defined naive CD8 cells, a population that excluded terminally differentiated effector memory CD45RA+ cells. Every subset's genomic DNA went evenly onto several immunoSEQ plates. Original data processing: Quality scores were absent from the junction-only immunoSEQ sequences, so filtering differed. The protocol was immunoSEQ multiplex PCR, while the TCRdb copy is restricted to in-frame clones and leaves out a portion. The V and J calls and clone size are taken from that table; D and trimming were inferred from the DNA. The table includes around 2,000,000 clones, approximately 95% detected once. Germline-derived CDR1 and CDR2 are MGHRA and YSYEKL. CDR3 length: 15 amino acids. Deletions cut 0 bases from V and 4 bases from J, with 13 bases between.

This sequence originates from a man younger than 35 in good health. Source material: naive CD8+ T cells sorted from blood. The genes are TRBV4-1 and TRBJ2-7; D tentatively reads TRBD1 or TRBD2 (6 bases each). The CDR3 DNA is TGCGCCAGCAGCCAAGAGGGAGGCGGGACATACGAGCAGTACTTC. Residues: CASSQEGGGTYEQYF.